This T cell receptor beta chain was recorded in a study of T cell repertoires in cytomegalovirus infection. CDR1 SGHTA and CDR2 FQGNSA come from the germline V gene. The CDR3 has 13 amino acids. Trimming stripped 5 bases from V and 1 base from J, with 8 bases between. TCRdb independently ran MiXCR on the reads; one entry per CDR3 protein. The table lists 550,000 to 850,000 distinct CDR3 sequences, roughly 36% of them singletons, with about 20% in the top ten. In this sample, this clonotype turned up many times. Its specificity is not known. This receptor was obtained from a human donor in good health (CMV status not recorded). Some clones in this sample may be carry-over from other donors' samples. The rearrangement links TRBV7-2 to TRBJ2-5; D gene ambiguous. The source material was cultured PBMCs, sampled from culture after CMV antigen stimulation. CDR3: CASSLVGQETQYF. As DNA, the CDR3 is TGTGCCAGCAGCCTAGTAGGCCAAGAGACCCAGTACTTC.